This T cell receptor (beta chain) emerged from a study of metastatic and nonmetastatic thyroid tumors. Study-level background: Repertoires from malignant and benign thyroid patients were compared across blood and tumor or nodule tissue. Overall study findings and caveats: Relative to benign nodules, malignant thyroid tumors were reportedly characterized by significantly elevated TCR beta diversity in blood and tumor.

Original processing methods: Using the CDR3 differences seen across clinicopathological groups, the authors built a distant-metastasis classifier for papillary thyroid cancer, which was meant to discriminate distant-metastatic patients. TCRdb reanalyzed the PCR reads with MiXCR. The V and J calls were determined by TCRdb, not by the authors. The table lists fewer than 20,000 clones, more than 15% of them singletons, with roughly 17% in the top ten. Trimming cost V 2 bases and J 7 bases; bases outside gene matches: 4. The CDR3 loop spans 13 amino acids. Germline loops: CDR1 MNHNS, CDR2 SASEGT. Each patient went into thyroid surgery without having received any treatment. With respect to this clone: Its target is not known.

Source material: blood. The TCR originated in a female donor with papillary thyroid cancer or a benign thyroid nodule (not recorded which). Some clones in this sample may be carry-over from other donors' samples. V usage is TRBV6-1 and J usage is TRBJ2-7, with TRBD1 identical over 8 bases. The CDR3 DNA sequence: TGTGCCAGCAGTGAAATGGACAGGGATGAGCAGTACTTC. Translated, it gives CASSEMDRDEQYF.